These 10 T cell receptor beta chains share one sample of origin, sequenced in a study of breast tumors, draining lymph nodes, adjacent tissues. TCRdb called the multiplex PCR reads again in MiXCR, with one record for every CDR3 protein. The data show approximately 300,000 distinct CDR3 sequences, over 30% seen once. Breast cancer patients provided tissue from their axillary draining lymph nodes. The sample comprised axillary lymph node tissue. The receptor set was obtained from a female donor with breast cancer. Some clones in this sample may be carry-over from other donors' samples.

This clonotype came up many times. CDR3 in DNA: TGTGCCAGCAGCCCCCGATCGGGTAATTCACCCCTCCACTTT. It encodes CASSPRSGNSPLHF. The chain carries TRBV7-6 and TRBJ1-6, with D hard to call. V was trimmed by 5 bases and J by 6 bases, leaving 11 bases between them. Germline assignment: CDR1 SGHVS and CDR2 FNYEAQ. The CDR3 has 14 residues.

V and J are TRBV5-1 and TRBJ2-7, with TRBD1 matching 9 bases. V gave up 4 bases and J gave up 1 base; unmatched junction bases: 9. CDR3 length equals 16 residues. Germline-derived CDR1 and CDR2 are SGHRS and YFSETQ. The CDR3 coding sequence is TGCGCCAGCAGCGTAACCGGGACAGGGCTATCCTACGAGCAGTACTTC. Encoded protein: CASSVTGTGLSYEQYF.

In this sample, this clonotype turned up once. A read error is likely, as this CDR3 ends without the conserved phenylalanine or tryptophan. V gene TRBV20-1 combines with J gene TRBJ2-7; 11 bases are shared with TRBD1. J was trimmed by 4 bases and V by 4 bases; bases with no gene match: 9. Germline CDR1 and CDR2: DFQATT and SNEGSKA (reference sequence). This CDR3 is 15 amino acids long. The CDR3 loop reads CSATLPGQGAYEQYL. The CDR3 nucleotides are TGCAGTGCTACACTCCCTGGACAGGGGGCTTACGAGCAGTACCTC.

As concerns this clonotype: A read error is possible here, since a much larger clone lies one base away. The genes are TRBV11-2 and TRBJ2-5, with D unresolved. The CDR3 is made up of 14 amino acids. Trimming took 5 bases from V and 5 from J, leaving 15 bases between them. Germline-derived CDR1 and CDR2 are SGHAT and FQNNGV. CDR3 nucleotide sequence: TGTGCCAGCAGCCCCCAAATAGGGCGGGAGACCCAGTACTTC. Its translation: CASSPQIGRETQYF.

This clonotype was detected many times. The gene calls are TRBV5-6 and TRBJ2-5; tentatively, D is TRBD2 (5 bases). Germline V gives CDR1 SGHDT, CDR2 YYEEEE. This CDR3 has 12 amino acids. Trimming removed 4 bases at V and 5 bases at J, with 9 bases between. The CDR3, as DNA: TGTGCCAGCAGCATTCGGAGGGAGACCCAGTACTTC. Translation gives CASSIRRETQYF.

This clonotype showed up many times. The chain joins TRBV29-1 to TRBJ1-5, with 8 bases matching TRBD1. J was trimmed by 3 bases and V by 5 bases; bases with no gene match: 3. Germline assignment: CDR1 SQVTM and CDR2 ANQGSEA. The CDR3 is 13 amino acids. The CDR3 coding sequence is TGCAGCGTTTTACAGGGGGACAATCAGCCCCAGCATTTT. It yields the protein CSVLQGDNQPQHF.

About this clonotype: The final CDR3 position lacks the conserved phenylalanine or tryptophan, pointing to a likely read error. The chain joins TRBV7-9 to TRBJ2-6, with 7 bases that match TRBD1. Germline-derived CDR1 and CDR2 are SEHNR and FQNEAQ (reference sequence). This CDR3 spans 15 amino acids. Germline trimming cut 6 bases from V and 4 bases from J; bases unmatched to any gene: 6. CDR3 sequence reads: CASSSRGYGANVLTL. The DNA of the CDR3 is TGTGCCAGCAGTTCCAGGGGGTACGGGGCCAACGTCCTGACTCTC.

In the case of this clonotype: A much more abundant neighbour one base away suggests this may be a read error. Here the CDR3 reads CAWTRDRPYGYAF. In DNA form, the CDR3 reads TGTGCCTGGACCCGGGACAGACCCTATGGCTACGCCTTC. J is TRBJ1-2 and V is TRBV30; 7 nucleotides align to TRBD1. CDR1 and CDR2 from the germline V gene are GTSNPN and SVGIG (reference sequence). The CDR3 runs to 13 residues.

This clonotype showed up many times. The chain uses TRBV6-6 and TRBJ1-6; no firm D call. Germline V CDR1 and CDR2: MNHNY, SVGAGI (reference sequence). V lost 4 bases and J lost 5, with 6 bases in between. The CDR3 is 13 residues long. DNA for the CDR3: TGTGCCAGCAGTTCAATAGATAATTCACCCCTCCACTTT. It translates to CASSSIDNSPLHF.

For this clonotype: A much larger clone is a single base away; this may be a read error. The V and J genes are TRBV20-1 and TRBJ2-7; D call uncertain. CDR1 is DFQATT and CDR2 is SNEGSKA in the germline V gene (reference sequence). CDR3 length equals 17 residues. This CDR3 is CSARGSGTDHLHYERYF. CDR3 sequence (DNA): TGCAGTGCTAGAGGTTCGGGTACAGATCACTTACACTACGAGCGGTACTTC.